This TCR beta chain was recovered during a study of Graves' ophthalmopathy and Graves' hyperthyroidism. Germline CDR1 reads SGHVS; CDR2 reads FNYEAQ. The CDR3 totals 14 residues. V shed 2 bases and J 3 bases; nucleotides not matched to a gene: 4. The study amplified TCR beta CDR3 regions using RNA transcripts. An opening RT-PCR round employed HTBI primers and preceded a second-round multiplex PCR. One entry per CDR3 protein results from TCRdb running MiXCR on the multiplex PCR reads. The table shows roughly 400,000 distinct CDR3 sequences, with approximately 20% occurring only once. This TCR came from a woman in her late teens or twenties with Graves' ophthalmopathy. The sequenced material came from peripheral blood. This sequence joins TRBV7-6 and TRBJ2-7; 7 bases line up with TRBD1. CDR3 region: CASSLMPGGYEQYF. DNA for the CDR3: TGTGCCAGCAGCTTAATGCCAGGGGGCTACGAGCAGTACTTC. The full variable domain, its missing parts supplied by reference TRBV7-6 and TRBJ2-7, is GAGVSQSPRYKVTKRGQDVALRCDPISGHVSLYWYRQALGQGPEFLTYFNYEAQQDKSGLPNDRFSAERPEGSISTLTIQRTEQRDSAMYRCASSLMPGGYEQYFGPGTRLTVT.